This record concerns one TCR beta chain sequence. This sample was taken from a study of molecular identifiers for immune sequencing clone quantification. Preparation of the bulk TCR libraries relied on previously described methods and listed TCR primers. TCRdb re-derived calls from the PCR reads in MiXCR, one entry per CDR3 protein. This sample has over 300,000 distinct CDR3 sequences, with roughly a quarter found just once. V was clipped by 0 bases and J by 2 bases, with 9 bases between them. Germline CDR1 reads SGDLS; CDR2 reads YYNGEE. The CDR3 runs 15 residues. Naive CD8 T cells underwent sorting with the CD8+CD4-CCR7+CD45RA+ definition.

The sample comprised naive CD8+ T cells from blood, with Jurkat cell RNA spiked in. Subset meaning: FACS-sorted CD8+CD4-CCR7+CD45RA+ naive T cells. The source of this sequence is a human donor in good health. Some libraries in this study had Jurkat cell RNA spiked in. This sequence joins TRBV9 and TRBJ2-1; possible D gene TRBD2, 7 bases. The DNA of the CDR3 is TGTGCCAGCAGCGTAGGGGGGGGCCCCTACAATGAGCAGTTCTTC. The encoded protein is CASSVGGGPYNEQFF.